This T cell receptor (beta chain) originates from a study of cytomegalovirus exposure and HLA in healthy donors. Germline V gene sequence: CDR1 SGHRS, CDR2 YFSETQ. This CDR3 has 16 amino acids. The V end lost 7 bases, the J end lost 0 bases, and 18 bases lay between the germline ends. General study findings and limits: In vitro testing confirmed a few CMV-associated chains as specific for CMV antigens. High specificity and sensitivity for cytomegalovirus status were reported for the classifier. Rarity characterized most TCR sequences, yet some public TCRs appeared in many donors.

Of note for this clone: Antigen: not known.

Only in-frame clones appear in the TCRdb table, and some are missing; sequencing was by immunoSEQ multiplex PCR. Of fewer than 130,000 clones in the sample, roughly 87% were seen once. The TCR was taken from a young woman in good health and CMV-seronegative. V usage is TRBV5-1 and J usage is TRBJ2-3, with a tentative D call TRBD2 (5 bases). The sample consisted of PBMCs. CDR3: CASAAWGAVSTDTQYF. In DNA, the CDR3 is TGCGCCAGCGCGGCCTGGGGAGCGGTAAGCACAGATACGCAGTATTTT.